Below are 30 T cell receptor beta chains sequenced from a single sample in a study of cytomegalovirus exposure and HLA in healthy donors. The PCR employed 60 Vbeta primers together with 13 Jbeta primers. Only in-frame clones appear in the TCRdb table, and some are missing; sequencing was by immunoSEQ multiplex PCR. Among approximately 170,000 clones listed, 81% were seen once. The sequencing input was PBMCs. All receptors derive from a man aged 50 to 59 in good health and CMV-seropositive.

The chain combines TRBV5-1 with TRBJ2-1; TRBD1 matches at 8 bases. In germline, CDR1 is SGHRS, CDR2 YFSETQ. The length of the CDR3 is 17 residues. V trimming: 2 bases; J trimming: 4 bases; junction bases outside the gene matches: 11. In DNA, the CDR3 is TGCGCCAGCAGCTTCACTTATATGGACAGGGAATACAATGAGCAGTTCTTC. This sequence encodes CASSFTYMDREYNEQFF.

This chain joins TRBV15 and TRBJ2-1; TRBD2 matches 13 bases. The length of the CDR3 is 13 residues. Trimming cost V 8 bases and J 7 bases; bases outside gene matches: 2. Germline CDR1 reads LNHNV; CDR2 reads YYDKDF (reference sequence). Here the CDR3 DNA reads TGTGCCACCCGGACTAGCGGGAGAAATGAGCAGTTCTTC. This translates into CATRTSGRNEQFF.

In regard to this clone: The same CDR3 also results from other DNA sequences found in this sample. This chain connects TRBV20-1 to TRBJ2-1; D possibly corresponds to TRBD2 (5 bases). The CDR3 consists of 10 residues. Per germline, CDR1 DFQATT and CDR2 SNEGSKA (reference sequence). The V gene lost 4 bases and the J gene lost 7 bases, with 5 bases spanning the gap. CDR3 sequence: CSATGNEQFF. The CDR3 DNA is TGCAGTGCTACGGGAAATGAGCAGTTCTTC.

The chain joins TRBV4-2 to TRBJ2-3; D is ambiguous. The CDR3 contains 13 residues. Germline-derived CDR1 and CDR2 are LGHNA and YNFKEQ. V lost 4 bases, J lost 2 bases, and 7 bases lay in between. The CDR3 DNA reads as TGTGCCAGCAGCCCTCTAGACACAGATACGCAGTATTTT. This translates into CASSPLDTDTQYF.

The chain uses TRBV4-2 and TRBJ1-2; tentatively, D is TRBD1 (6 bases). Germline V CDR1 and CDR2: LGHNA, YNFKEQ. This CDR3 has 12 amino acids. V lost 4 bases and J lost 6, with 9 bases in between. CDR3 bases: TGTGCCAGCAGCCTCAACAGGGATGGCTACACCTTC. It is translated as CASSLNRDGYTF.

This clone appeared a single time. The chain combines TRBV5-4 with TRBJ2-4; 8 nucleotides line up with TRBD2. Germline V gene data show CDR1 as SGHNT and CDR2 as YYREEE (reference sequence). The J segment lost 5 bases and the V segment lost 4 bases, leaving 14 bases of the junction unmatched. This CDR3 has 17 residues. CDR3 loop: CASSTSPGAGGQNIQYF. In DNA form, the CDR3 reads TGTGCCAGCAGCACCTCTCCCGGCGCGGGAGGACAAAACATTCAGTACTTC.

The chain joins TRBV7-8 to TRBJ2-1, with D possibly TRBD1 on 5 matching bases. The V and J ends lost 6 bases and 0 bases respectively, with 12 bases between them. This CDR3 has 15 amino acids. Per germline, CDR1 SGHVS and CDR2 FQNEAQ. The CDR3 protein is CASRQDRRSYNEQFF. The CDR3 DNA sequence: TGTGCCAGCAGACAGGACCGCCGCTCCTACAATGAGCAGTTCTTC.

The gene calls are TRBV27 and TRBJ2-1; TRBD2 matches 7 bases. Trimming took 5 bases from V and 0 from J; bases not matched to a gene: 7. The V gene's germline CDR1 is MNHEY and CDR2 SMNVEV (reference sequence). The CDR3 contains 16 residues. The CDR3 spells CASSMLAVGSYNEQFF. The CDR3 DNA reads as TGTGCCAGCAGTATGCTAGCGGTGGGCTCCTACAATGAGCAGTTCTTC.

The chain joins TRBV6-1 to TRBJ2-7, with unresolved D. Germline lookup yields CDR1 MNHNS and CDR2 SASEGT. Trimming left V 6 bases short and J 0 bases short, with 15 bases between. The CDR3 length is 15 residues. The CDR3 sequence: CASSPHTEVSYEQYF. The CDR3 DNA is TGTGCCAGCAGCCCCCACACAGAAGTCTCCTACGAGCAGTACTTC.

This clone was found a few times. This chain connects TRBV7-2 to TRBJ2-7; maybe TRBD1 (6 bases). There are 15 residues in the CDR3. CDR1 SGHTA and CDR2 FQGNSA come from the germline V gene. V lost 1 base, J lost 1 base, and 11 bases lay in between. This CDR3 reads CASSLGPGESYEQYF. For the CDR3, the DNA is TGTGCCAGCAGCTTAGGTCCAGGGGAGTCCTACGAGCAGTACTTC.

The DNA of the CDR3 is TGTGCCAGCAGCCCAAACCTTAGACTAGCGCTCACCGGGGAGCTGTTTTTT. Protein sequence: CASSPNLRLALTGELFF. This chain links TRBV4-2 with TRBJ2-2; 8 bases align to TRBD2. Losses at the gene ends were 4 bases for V and 4 bases for J; bases not matched to a gene: 11. Per germline, CDR1 LGHNA and CDR2 YNFKEQ. This CDR3 is built from 17 residues.

This clone was seen once. CDR3 nucleotide sequence: TGTGCCAGCTTCGGAAACAGGAGAAACACCGGGGAGCTGTTTTTT. It encodes CASFGNRRNTGELFF. The chain uses TRBV5-6 and TRBJ2-2, with D possibly being TRBD1 (5 bases). The CDR3 sequence is 15 residues long. V was shortened by 7 bases and J by 2 bases, with 15 bases between the two germline ends. Per germline, CDR1 SGHDT and CDR2 YYEEEE.

DNA for the CDR3: TGCGCCAGCTTAAGAGCGGGGAGCGATCAGCCCCAGCATTTT. Residues: CASLRAGSDQPQHF. V gene TRBV10-2 combines with J gene TRBJ1-5; D is undetermined. CDR1 is WSHSY, CDR2 SAAADI, per germline. V was clipped by 8 bases and J by 5 bases, with 16 bases between them. The CDR3 has 14 residues.

The sample holds a few counts of this clone. The rearrangement joins TRBV19 to TRBJ1-3; D is undetermined. The CDR3 is 13 residues long. Trimming removed 6 bases from V and 0 bases from J, with 6 bases in between. Germline assignment: CDR1 LNHDA and CDR2 SQIVND (reference sequence). The CDR3 DNA follows: TGTGCCAGTAGGTTGGCCTCTGGAAACACCATATATTTT. This encodes CASRLASGNTIYF.

The chain is built from TRBV5-1 and TRBJ2-7; 8 bases match TRBD2. The CDR3 runs 14 residues. CDR1 is SGHRS, CDR2 YFSETQ, per germline. With 4 bases clipped from V and 2 bases from J, the junction kept 5 bases outside the gene matches. The CDR3 is CASSQTGGAYEQYF. The CDR3, as DNA: TGCGCCAGCAGCCAAACCGGGGGGGCCTACGAGCAGTACTTC.

The V call is TRBV5-4, the J call TRBJ1-2; TRBD1 aligns across 8 bases. After removal of 4 bases from V and 6 bases from J, the junction contained 14 bases not matched to a gene. CDR1 and CDR2 (germline): SGHNT, YYREEE (reference sequence). The CDR3 spans 16 residues. The CDR3 region is CASSPGQGGFDDGYTF. In DNA, the CDR3 is TGTGCCAGCAGCCCAGGACAGGGAGGGTTTGACGATGGCTACACCTTC.

V is TRBV5-1 and J is TRBJ1-5; D unclear. This CDR3 is 14 amino acids long. V dropped 0 bases and J dropped 2 bases, with 6 bases sitting between them. Germline V lookup: CDR1 SGHRS, CDR2 YFSETQ. The CDR3: CASSLDQGNQPQHF. The CDR3 bases are TGCGCCAGCAGCTTGGATCAGGGCAATCAGCCCCAGCATTTT.

The chain combines TRBV6-9 with TRBJ2-5, with 8 positions matching TRBD1. The CDR3 sequence is 16 residues long. Trimming took 6 bases from V and 5 from J; bases not matched to a gene: 14. The germline gives CDR1 MNHGY, CDR2 SVAAGI. DNA of the CDR3: TGTGCCAGCAGCCGCCGGGACAGGCTACCGGGGGAGACCCAGTACTTC. Protein sequence: CASSRRDRLPGETQYF.

The table lists this clone with a count of one. The chain carries TRBV5-1 and TRBJ2-6, with 9 nucleotides matching TRBD1. Germline values: CDR1 SGHRS, CDR2 YFSETQ. This CDR3 comprises 18 residues. Trimming at V came to 4 bases and at J to 0 bases, leaving 8 bases not matched to a gene. CDR3 DNA sequence: TGCGCCAGCAGCCCACCGGGACAGGGCCGCTCTGGGGCCAACGTCCTGACTTTC. This gives the protein CASSPPGQGRSGANVLTF.

The gene calls are TRBV29-1 and TRBJ2-1; the D gene is possibly TRBD2 (6 bases). Germline V gene sequence: CDR1 SQVTM, CDR2 ANQGSEA. V gave up 7 bases and J gave up 8 bases, with 9 bases separating them. The CDR3 runs 10 residues. CDR3 DNA: TGCAGCGGGTGGGAGGATGAGCAGTTCTTC. Translating it yields CSGWEDEQFF.

The chain employs TRBV16 and TRBJ2-2; D is uncertain. Trimming cost V 1 base and J 1 base, with 4 bases left between them. Looked up from germline, CDR1 is KGHSY and CDR2 is FQNENV. The CDR3 loop spans 14 amino acids. The CDR3 here is CASSQYKNTGELFF. Here the CDR3 DNA reads TGTGCCAGCAGCCAATATAAGAACACCGGGGAGCTGTTTTTT.

This chain connects TRBV6-5 to TRBJ2-2; 8 positions agree with TRBD2. Germline CDR1 and CDR2: MNHEY and SVGAGI. V trimming: 0 bases; J trimming: 6 bases; junction bases outside the gene matches: 6. CDR3 length equals 16 residues. This chain's CDR3 is CASSYSARGAPGELFF. As DNA, the CDR3 is TGTGCCAGCAGTTACTCAGCGCGGGGGGCACCCGGGGAGCTGTTTTTT.

The V and J genes are TRBV5-6 and TRBJ1-4; D not certain. Germline V gene data show CDR1 as SGHDT and CDR2 as YYEEEE. Trimming removed 0 bases from V and 0 bases from J, with 3 bases in between. The CDR3 runs 14 residues. The CDR3 DNA follows: TGTGCCAGCAGCTTGGCGGCAACTAATGAAAAACTGTTTTTT. Its protein is CASSLAATNEKLFF.

This chain connects TRBV2 to TRBJ2-5; 9 bases agree with TRBD1. Germline assignment: CDR1 SNHLY and CDR2 FYNNEI. This CDR3 region has 13 residues. Germline trimming cut 4 bases from V and 5 bases from J; bases unmatched to any gene: 2. In DNA, the CDR3 is TGTGCCAGCAGTGGACAGGGGGGTGAGACCCAGTACTTC. This gives the protein CASSGQGGETQYF.

The chain uses TRBV19 and TRBJ1-1; D gene ambiguous. This CDR3 has 12 residues. The V gene lost 4 bases and the J gene lost 8 bases, with 11 bases spanning the gap. Germline V gene sequence: CDR1 LNHDA, CDR2 SQIVND (reference sequence). As DNA, the CDR3 is TGTGCCAGTAGTAATACGGGTCTGGAAGCTTTCTTT. Translated: CASSNTGLEAFF.

This chain uses TRBV6-1 with TRBJ2-7; 7 bases are shared with TRBD1. V trimming: 5 bases; J trimming: 2 bases; junction bases outside the gene matches: 6. Germline V gives CDR1 MNHNS, CDR2 SASEGT. This CDR3 has 14 amino acids. CDR3 sequence reads: CASSLGTATYEQYF. In nucleotides, the CDR3 is TGTGCCAGCAGTCTCGGGACAGCGACCTACGAGCAGTACTTC.

This clone was counted a single time. The chain couples TRBV19 to TRBJ2-6, with TRBD1 as a possible D gene (6 bases). From germline, CDR1 is LNHDA and CDR2 SQIVND (reference sequence). Trimming shortened V by 2 bases and J by 2 bases, and 7 bases separated the two germline ends. The CDR3 is made up of 15 amino acids. This CDR3 reads CASSINRAGANVLTF. CDR3 sequence (DNA): TGTGCCAGTAGTATAAACAGGGCTGGGGCCAACGTCCTGACTTTC. The complete variable domain, with remaining parts taken from reference TRBV19 and TRBJ2-6, reads DGGITQSPKYLFRKEGQNVTLSCEQNLNHDAMYWYRQDPGQGLRLIYYSQIVNDFQKGDIAEGYSVSREKKESFPLTVTSAQKNPTAFYLCASSINRAGANVLTFGAGSRLTVL.

The chain has TRBV25-1 and TRBJ1-5; D unclear. Germline V gives CDR1 MGHDK, CDR2 SYGVNS. V was cut by 4 bases and J by 4 bases, with 11 bases left in between. This CDR3 contains 14 residues. The CDR3 nucleotides are TGTGCCAGCAGTGGTAGACATATTAATCAGCCCCAGCATTTT. Amino acids: CASSGRHINQPQHF.

The chain recombines TRBV27 with TRBJ1-1; D uncertain. This CDR3 spans 13 amino acids. Germline CDR1 is MNHEY and CDR2 is SMNVEV (reference sequence). Trimming removed 3 bases from V and 0 bases from J, with 5 bases in between. The CDR3 reads CASSFGMNTEAFF. As DNA, the CDR3 is TGTGCCAGCAGTTTCGGGATGAACACTGAAGCTTTCTTT.

The J gene is TRBJ2-5, the V gene TRBV28, with a weak D call TRBD1 (7 bases). The ends were cut back, 2 bases at V and 2 bases at J, with 15 bases in the middle. This CDR3 is 16 amino acids long. Germline V gives CDR1 MDHEN, CDR2 SYDVKM. Here the CDR3 reads CASSLGGTDLQETQYF. For the CDR3, the DNA is TGTGCCAGCAGTTTAGGGGGGACAGACTTACAAGAGACCCAGTACTTC.